The 23 T cell receptor beta chains given below trace back to one sample, sequenced in a study of post-analysis software for immune sequencing data. Unique molecular identifiers were carried by the TCR beta cDNA libraries. TCRdb re-called the PCR reads with MiXCR, one entry per CDR3 protein. The sample holds 600,000 to 750,000 distinct CDR3 sequences, approximately 59% seen once. Study outcomes and limitations: Relative to controls, patients had 5 or 6 TRBV segments at higher frequency, with TRBV5-6, TRBV5-1 and TRBV20-1 among these.

Which antigens these TCRs recognize remains unknown. Sequencing was carried out using blood. These receptor sequences come from a girl aged 2 to 10 with multiple sclerosis.

The V call is TRBV29-1, the J call TRBJ1-1; D possibly corresponds to TRBD1 (6 bases). CDR3 length: 12 amino acids. Trimming took 3 bases from V and 8 from J, leaving 13 bases between them. Germline loops: CDR1 SQVTM, CDR2 ANQGSEA. In DNA, the CDR3 is TGCAGCGTTGAGTCACAGGGAGGGGAAGCTTTCTTT. This translates into CSVESQGGEAFF. The full variable domain, completed using reference TRBV29-1 and TRBJ1-1, is SAVISQKPSRDICQRGTSLTIQCQVDSQVTMMFWYRQQPGQSLTLIATANQGSEATYESGFVIDKFPISRPNLTFSTLTVSNMSPEDSSIYLCSVESQGGEAFFGQGTRLTVV.

This clonotype was counted once. The gene calls are TRBV5-1 and TRBJ1-1; D ambiguous. This CDR3 is 12 amino acids long. Germline CDR1 is SGHRS and CDR2 is YFSETQ. Trimming removed 1 base from V and 8 bases from J, with 9 bases in between. The CDR3 is CASSLMASEAFF. As DNA, the CDR3 is TGCGCCAGCAGCTTGATGGCCAGCGAAGCTTTCTTT.

The chain employs TRBV7-2 and TRBJ1-2, with D possibly TRBD1 on 5 matching bases. V lost 4 bases and J lost 6, with 15 bases in between. This CDR3 comprises 14 residues. Germline values: CDR1 SGHTA, CDR2 FQGNSA. The CDR3 bases are TGTGCCAGCAGCTGCGCCGGGGGGGTTGATGGCTACACCTTC. It is translated as CASSCAGGVDGYTF.

CDR3: CSAGGVPGGYSNQPQHF. The CDR3, as DNA: TGCAGTGCTGGGGGGGTTCCTGGGGGTTATAGCAATCAGCCCCAGCATTTT. The V call is TRBV20-1, the J call TRBJ1-5; weak D call: TRBD1 (5 bases). Germline CDR1 DFQATT, CDR2 SNEGSKA (reference sequence). There are 17 residues in the CDR3. The V end lost 5 bases, the J end lost 0 bases, and 20 bases lay between the germline ends.

This clonotype was observed a handful of times. V is TRBV28 and J is TRBJ2-1, with 10 bases aligning to TRBD1. Germline CDR1 reads MDHEN; CDR2 reads SYDVKM. CDR3 length: 13 amino acids. V was pared by 6 bases and J by 6 bases, with 2 bases of the junction left unmatched. The CDR3 DNA reads TGTGCCAGCAGACGGACAGGGGGCAATGAGCAGTTCTTC. This translates into CASRRTGGNEQFF.

This chain links TRBV19 with TRBJ2-7, with 7 positions matching TRBD2. TRBJ2-5 matches the DNA end more closely, so the J call is doubtful. The CDR3 length is 14 residues. Germline lookup yields CDR1 LNHDA and CDR2 SQIVND (reference sequence). The CDR3 region has the DNA TGTGCCAGTAGTATCCGGGAGGCAGGGGAGACCCAGTACTTC. Translating gives CASSIREAGETQYF.

This clonotype was seen only once. The rearrangement links TRBV12-3 or TRBV12-4 to TRBJ2-3; D not resolved. This CDR3 is 13 amino acids long. Trimming removed 6 bases at V and 4 bases at J, with 11 bases between. CDR3 loop: CASSRSGADTQYF. In DNA, the CDR3 is TGTGCCAGCAGCCGGAGTGGGGCAGATACGCAGTATTTT.

This rearrangement joins TRBV11-2 to TRBJ2-5, with 7 bases identical to TRBD1. Unmatched junction bases numbered 5, after V lost 7 bases and J lost 3 bases. CDR1 and CDR2 (germline): SGHAT, FQNNGV. CDR3 length equals 13 residues. The CDR3 here is CASTPGQKETQYF. In DNA form, the CDR3 reads TGTGCCAGCACCCCGGGACAGAAAGAGACCCAGTACTTC.

The gene calls are TRBV5-6 and TRBJ1-5; possible D gene TRBD1, 6 bases. Trimming left V 0 bases short and J 4 bases short, with 14 bases between. The CDR3 sequence is 16 residues long. From germline, CDR1 is SGHDT and CDR2 YYEEEE. The CDR3 region is CASSLEARGINQPQHF. The CDR3 DNA reads as TGTGCCAGCAGCTTGGAAGCCAGGGGTATTAATCAGCCCCAGCATTTT.

This clonotype was seen a few times. The rearrangement links TRBV12-3 or TRBV12-4 to TRBJ2-3, with D maybe TRBD2 (6 bases). V was clipped by 4 bases and J by 1 base, with 15 bases between them. The CDR3 spans 16 residues. CDR3 sequence (DNA): TGTGCCAGCAGTTCCCCTACTAGCACTGGCACAGATACGCAGTATTTT. Protein product: CASSSPTSTGTDTQYF.

This chain joins TRBV10-1 and TRBJ2-3, with D perhaps matching TRBD1 (6 bases). Trimming stripped 6 bases from V and 0 bases from J, with 10 bases between. The CDR3 is 14 residues long. The V gene's germline CDR1 is WNHNN and CDR2 SYGVQD (reference sequence). The CDR3 DNA reads TGCGCCAGCAGAGAGGACAGAAGCACAGATACGCAGTATTTT. This codes for CASREDRSTDTQYF.

The V call is TRBV3-1, the J call TRBJ2-7; D is ambiguous. Germline V gene data show CDR1 as LGHDT and CDR2 as YNNKEL (reference sequence). The CDR3 consists of 12 residues. V shed 2 bases and J shed 2 bases, with 4 bases lying between them. This chain's CDR3 is CASSQSPYEQYF. CDR3 in DNA: TGTGCCAGCAGCCAATCCCCCTACGAGCAGTACTTC.

J is TRBJ2-3 and V is TRBV3-1; 7 bases agree with TRBD2. The germline V gene encodes CDR1 LGHDT and CDR2 YNNKEL (reference sequence). There are 15 residues in the CDR3. V shed 3 bases, J shed 2 bases, and the junction held 5 bases outside the gene matches. CDR3 protein: CASSHSGELTDTQYF. DNA for the CDR3: TGTGCCAGCAGCCACAGCGGGGAGCTCACAGATACGCAGTATTTT.

This clonotype was detected a few times. This chain joins TRBV20-1 and TRBJ2-1, with TRBD2 matching over 10 bases. There are 16 residues in the CDR3. V gave up 1 base and J gave up 7 bases; unmatched junction bases: 10. The germline V gene has CDR1 DFQATT and CDR2 SNEGSKA (reference sequence). Here the CDR3 reads CSARGISGGFINEQFF. DNA of the CDR3: TGCAGTGCTAGAGGCATTAGCGGGGGGTTTATTAATGAGCAGTTCTTC.

This clonotype has just one count. V is TRBV14 and J is TRBJ2-7; TRBD2 agrees at 10 bases. This CDR3 region has 19 residues. Germline assignment: CDR1 SGHDN and CDR2 FVKESK. Germline trimming cut 7 bases from V and 1 base from J; bases unmatched to any gene: 19. CDR3 bases: TGTGCCAGCAACCGTTCCGTGGGTAAAACTAGCGGGATGTCCTACGAGCAGTACTTC. Translating gives CASNRSVGKTSGMSYEQYF.

This chain uses TRBV5-1 with TRBJ2-1; TRBD2 is a possible D gene (6 bases). Germline-derived CDR1 and CDR2 are SGHRS and YFSETQ. The germline V and J ends were trimmed by 0 bases and 6 bases, with 16 bases remaining between them. The CDR3 runs 16 residues. The CDR3 is CASSLAPGLATNEQFF. The DNA of the CDR3 is TGCGCCAGCAGCTTGGCCCCAGGTCTAGCGACCAATGAGCAGTTCTTC.

This CDR3 reads CASSEYLAGGLETQYF. DNA of the CDR3: TGTGCCAGCAGTGAATATTTAGCGGGAGGGTTAGAGACCCAGTACTTC. The rearrangement links TRBV6-1 to TRBJ2-5; TRBD2 aligns across 11 bases. This CDR3 has 16 residues. Looked up from germline, CDR1 is MNHNS and CDR2 is SASEGT. Trimming removed 2 bases from V and 4 bases from J; junction bases left unmatched: 6.

This clonotype was seen a handful of times. The chain combines TRBV7-2 with TRBJ1-5; TRBD1 is a possible D gene (5 bases). Germline assignment: CDR1 SGHTA and CDR2 FQGNSA. V was trimmed by 1 base and J by 5 bases, leaving 15 bases between them. The CDR3 covers 16 residues. The CDR3 protein is CASSLVRGRFDQPQHF. In nucleotides, the CDR3 is TGTGCCAGCAGCTTAGTGAGGGGAAGGTTTGATCAGCCCCAGCATTTT.

This clonotype has only a few counts. The rearrangement joins TRBV13 to TRBJ2-5; D is possibly TRBD1 or TRBD2 (5 bases each). Trimming removed 4 bases at V and 3 bases at J, with 12 bases between. CDR1 and CDR2 from the germline V gene are PRHDT and FYEKMQ (reference sequence). The CDR3 has 14 amino acids. The CDR3: CASSSGRTEETQYF. In nucleotides, the CDR3 is TGTGCCAGCAGCTCAGGGAGAACCGAAGAGACCCAGTACTTC.

On this clonotype: A junction boundary mismatches the germline segment, possibly from a read error. This chain joins TRBV5-1 and TRBJ1-2, with TRBD1 matching over 11 bases. CDR3 length equals 15 residues. Germline loops: CDR1 SGHRS, CDR2 YFSETQ. CDR3 bases: TGCGCCAGCAACTCACGGACAGGGGGCGGTGATGGTTACACCTTC. It specifies CASNSRTGGGDGYTF.

The chain joins TRBV29-1 to TRBJ2-5, with D hard to call. Germline V gene data show CDR1 as SQVTM and CDR2 as ANQGSEA. V was clipped by 0 bases and J by 2 bases, with 10 bases between them. CDR3 length: 14 residues. The CDR3 sequence: CSVEEFGVQETQYF. In nucleotides, the CDR3 is TGCAGCGTTGAAGAATTCGGAGTACAAGAGACCCAGTACTTC.

This clonotype was detected once. The junction shows a germline mismatch at one end, possibly a read error. The chain combines TRBV20-1 with TRBJ2-1, with 8 bases fitting TRBD1. This CDR3 has 11 amino acids. Germline lookup yields CDR1 DFQATT and CDR2 SNEGSKA (reference sequence). CDR3 sequence reads: CSTRQGNEQFF. The CDR3 region has the DNA TGCAGTACTAGACAGGGGAATGAGCAGTTCTTC.

The V gene is TRBV10-3, the J gene TRBJ1-1; 7 positions agree with TRBD1. J was trimmed by 3 bases and V by 3 bases; bases with no gene match: 7. This CDR3 contains 15 residues. CDR1 and CDR2 (germline): ENHRY, SYGVKD. The DNA of the CDR3 is TGTGCCATCAGTGAACTTCGAGACAGGGACACTGAAGCTTTCTTT. This translates into CAISELRDRDTEAFF.